This TCR beta chain appears in the sequencing data of a study of blood T cells in healthy people across ages. About this clonotype itself: Its antigen is unidentified.

Using a J-beta primer mix together with a sample-barcoded 5' primer, a second PCR was run for roughly 6 to 12 cycles. Each cDNA molecule was tagged by a template-switch adaptor that had 12 random nucleotides. TCRdb re-called the 5' RACE reads through MiXCR, storing one row per CDR3 protein. The sample has some 1.6 million distinct CDR3 sequences, about 31% seen once; the top ten hold about 11%. Germline V gene sequence: CDR1 KGHSH, CDR2 LQKENI. There are 17 residues in the CDR3. J lost 2 bases, V lost 4 bases, and 7 bases had no gene match. General study points: A roughly linear age-dependent decrease characterized TCR beta diversity per million T cells. Possibly, changes in expanded clonotypes were confounded because donor CMV status was unknown. Both higher diversity and more naive CD4+ cells marked long-lived donors when set against aged donors.

The sample consisted of blood. This receptor was obtained from a young woman in good health. This chain joins TRBV18 and TRBJ2-7; 14 nucleotides match TRBD2. The CDR3 DNA reads as TGTGCCAGCTCACTAACCGGGACTAGCGGGGGAACCTACGAGCAGTACTTC. Protein: CASSLTGTSGGTYEQYF.